Listed below are T cell receptor beta chains from one sample, sequenced in a study of T cell responses to AZD1222 COVID-19 vaccine. Data came from immunoSEQ multiplex PCR; TCRdb stores just in-frame clones and leaves some out. Of under 70,000 clones in the sample, 79% were seen once. Source: peripheral blood, taken on day 0 of MenACWY control vaccination. The receptors were gathered from an adult in good health. Each CDR3 is given with its conserved first and last residue. The D gene is left open where the match is weak. Not every row has a clone size; where given, it reads once, few, many or a size class.

TRBJ2-7 | - | - | TRBV11-2 | TGTGCCAGCAGCTTACACCGGGGGGCCGGTGGAACCTACGAGCAGTACTTC | CASSLHRGAGGTYEQYF
TRBJ1-5 | - | - | TRBV4-1 | TGCGCCAGCAGCCAAGATATGGGCCCCCTTAGCCCCCAGCATTTT | CASSQDMGPLSPQHF
TRBJ2-7 | - | - | TRBV4-2 | TGTGCCAGCAGCCAAGGACTTTCTTACGAGCAGTACTTC | CASSQGLSYEQYF
TRBJ2-1 | few | - | TRBV11-1 | TGTGCCAGTGCCATCAGCTCCTACAATGAGCAGTTCTTC | CASAISSYNEQFF
TRBJ2-1 | - | TRBD1 | TRBV19 | TGTGCCAGTAGTGCCCGGACAGGGGGAGACAATGAGCAGTTCTTC | CASSARTGGDNEQFF
TRBJ2-1 | - | - | TRBV7-8 | TGTGCCAGCAGCCCCCAAGGGCAGTCTTACAATGAGCAGTTCTTC | CASSPQGQSYNEQFF
TRBJ2-7 | - | - | TRBV2 | TGTGCCAGCAGTGAAGGTCGGGGCCCCACCTACGAGCAGTACTTC | CASSEGRGPTYEQYF
TRBJ2-3 | - | - | TRBV7-9 | TGTGCCAGCAGCCTAGCTAGCCGCACAGATACGCAGTATTTT | CASSLASRTDTQYF
TRBJ1-1 | - | - | TRBV7-9 | TGTGCCAGCAGCCTCGGCGGCGCGGGGACCACTGAAGCTTTCTTT | CASSLGGAGTTEAFF
TRBJ2-7 | - | - | TRBV21-1 | TGTGCCAGCAGCAAAGTGGTTGTAGGGTACGAGCAGTACTTC | CASSKVVVGYEQYF
TRBJ2-7 | once | - | TRBV28 | TGTGCCAGCAGTTTTTTTTTAAGGGCCCCTTTTGAGCAGTACTTC | CASSFFLRAPFEQYF
TRBJ1-2 | - | - | TRBV27 | TGTGCCAGCAGGGGCCGTGAAGCTAACTATGGCTACACCTTC | CASRGREANYGYTF
TRBJ2-1 | - | - | TRBV10-3 | TGTGCCATCAGTGAGTATGGTGGAGGGTACAATGAGCAGTTCTTC | CAISEYGGGYNEQFF
TRBJ2-3 | - | TRBD1 | TRBV9 | TGTGCCAGCAGCGTAGGAAGGGGGCCGGGCACAGATACGCAGTATTTT | CASSVGRGPGTDTQYF
TRBJ2-7 | - | - | TRBV28 | TGTGCCAGCACCAAGGCCTACGAGCAGTACTTC | CASTKAYEQYF
TRBJ1-5 | - | - | TRBV6-2/TRBV6-3 | TGTGCCAGCAGTCCACAGGTGGGCAATCAGCCCCAGCATTTT | CASSPQVGNQPQHF
TRBJ1-1 | - | - | TRBV28 | TGTGCCAGCAGTAAACTCCGCCGGGGGGAAGCTTTCTTT | CASSKLRRGEAFF
TRBJ1-2 | - | TRBD1 | TRBV19 | TGTGCCAGTAGTACGACAGGGGGCGCAAACTATGGCTACACCTTC | CASSTTGGANYGYTF
TRBJ1-2 | few | TRBD1 | TRBV19 | TGTGCCAGTAGTCACGACAGGGAAATTGGCTACACCTTC | CASSHDREIGYTF
TRBJ1-6 | once | TRBD1 | TRBV2 | TGTGCCAGCATTCCCGGGACAGGGGTTTCACCCCTCCACTTT | CASIPGTGVSPLHF
TRBJ1-1 | few | - | TRBV30 | TGTGCCTGGAGTTCCCTTGCTAACGCCGAAGCTTTCTTT | CAWSSLANAEAFF
TRBJ2-5 | - | - | TRBV5-1 | TGCGCCAGCAGCCCAGGACAGCAAGAGACCCAGTACTTC | CASSPGQQETQYF
TRBJ2-7 | - | - | TRBV19 | TGTGCCAGTAGTCTGGGGCTCTCCTACGAGCAGTACTTC | CASSLGLSYEQYF
TRBJ1-2 | - | - | TRBV11-3 | TGTGCCAGCAGCGGTGAGGGAGGGCTGGGGGACTATGGCTACACCTTC | CASSGEGGLGDYGYTF
TRBJ2-1 | few | - | TRBV5-8 | TGTGCCAGCAGCTTGGGACTCCTGAGCTCCTACAATGAGCAGTTCTTC | CASSLGLLSSYNEQFF
TRBJ1-1 | few | - | TRBV19 | TGTGCCAGTAGTCCGACACAGAACACTGAAGCTTTCTTT | CASSPTQNTEAFF
TRBJ2-2 | - | - | TRBV14 | TGTGCCAGCAGCCAAGAAGTACAGGCCGGGGAGCTGTTTTTT | CASSQEVQAGELFF
TRBJ1-1 | few | - | TRBV19 | TGTGCCAGTAGTAGTAATTGGAACACTGAAGCTTTCTTT | CASSSNWNTEAFF
TRBJ1-1 | - | - | TRBV5-4 | TGTGCCAGCAGCCTTGGGGCGTTGAACACTGAAGCTTTCTTT | CASSLGALNTEAFF
TRBJ1-6 | once | - | TRBV6-5 | TGTGCCAGCAGTTACTCGGGGAATCTCCGGGATTCACCCCTCCACTTT | CASSYSGNLRDSPLHF
TRBJ1-3 | - | TRBD1 | TRBV5-1 | TGCGCCAGCAGCCTGGGACAGCCATCCTCTGGAAACACCATATATTTT | CASSLGQPSSGNTIYF
TRBJ2-7 | once | - | TRBV7-2 | TGTGCCAGCAGCTTAGGGGTCGGGACTTCTCTCGTTTACGAGCAGTACTTC | CASSLGVGTSLVYEQYF
TRBJ2-7 | - | - | TRBV2 | TGTGCCAGCAGTGATATGAAGAGCTACGAGCAGTACTTC | CASSDMKSYEQYF
TRBJ1-1 | - | - | TRBV7-9 | TGTGCCAGCAGCTTAGGGGGAGGGGACACTGAAGCTTTCTTT | CASSLGGGDTEAFF
TRBJ2-5 | - | - | TRBV5-1 | TGCGCCAGCAGCTTGACAGGAAACCAAGAGACCCAGTACTTC | CASSLTGNQETQYF
TRBJ1-5 | - | - | TRBV10-3 | TGTGCCATCAGCCAGGGCCCTGACCGTGGCAATCAGCCCCAGCATTTT | CAISQGPDRGNQPQHF
TRBJ1-2 | - | - | TRBV2 | TGTGCCAGCAGTGAAAGGGGCAGCCCTTCCTTAGGTGGCTACACCTTC | CASSERGSPSLGGYTF
TRBJ1-1 | - | - | TRBV7-9 | TGTGCCAGCAGCTTATCCCAGGGGAGGAACACTGAAGCTTTCTTT | CASSLSQGRNTEAFF
TRBJ1-2 | once | - | TRBV28 | TGTGCCAGCAGTTTCGAATTTGGCTACACCTTC | CASSFEFGYTF
TRBJ1-2 | few | TRBD1 | TRBV6-6 | TGTGCCAGCAGTTACTCGACAGGGCAAGGCTACACCTTC | CASSYSTGQGYTF
TRBJ2-5 | - | - | TRBV7-8 | TGTGCCAGCAGCCAGAGCGGAGTGGTTCGGCAAGAGACCCAGTACTTC | CASSQSGVVRQETQYF
TRBJ2-3 | - | - | TRBV28 | TGTGCCAGCAGTTTCGGCGGGTCCCTCACAGATACGCAGTATTTT | CASSFGGSLTDTQYF
TRBJ2-2 | - | - | TRBV19 | TGTGCCAGTAGTATTGGCGTGTACACCGGGGAGCTGTTTTTT | CASSIGVYTGELFF
TRBJ1-3 | - | - | TRBV19 | TGTGCCACACAGGACTCTGGAAACACCATATATTTT | CATQDSGNTIYF
TRBJ1-2 | - | - | TRBV4-1 | TGCGCCAGCAGCCAAGCAAACAGGGACTTAAGGTTCTATGGCTACACCTTC | CASSQANRDLRFYGYTF
TRBJ1-5 | - | - | TRBV7-2 | TGTGCCAGCAGCGGGTCTGGGGGGCCCGATCAGCCCCAGCATTTT | CASSGSGGPDQPQHF
TRBJ2-3 | few | TRBD2 | TRBV9 | TGTGCCAGCAGCGTAGCGCTAGCGGGGGCAGATACGCAGTATTTT | CASSVALAGADTQYF
TRBJ2-1 | - | TRBD2 | TRBV28 | TGTGCCAGCAGTTTCGGACGCTATGCCCCGGTTACTAGCGGGAGGGTTAACGTTAATGAGCAGTTCTTC | CASSFGRYAPVTSGRVNVNEQFF
TRBJ2-3 | once | TRBD1 | TRBV12-3/TRBV12-4 | TGTGCCAGCAGATGGACAGGGACAGATACGCAGTATTTT | CASRWTGTDTQYF
TRBJ1-1 | - | - | TRBV6-5 | TGTGCCAGCAGTCTCGGTCAGAACACTGAAGCTTTCTTT | CASSLGQNTEAFF